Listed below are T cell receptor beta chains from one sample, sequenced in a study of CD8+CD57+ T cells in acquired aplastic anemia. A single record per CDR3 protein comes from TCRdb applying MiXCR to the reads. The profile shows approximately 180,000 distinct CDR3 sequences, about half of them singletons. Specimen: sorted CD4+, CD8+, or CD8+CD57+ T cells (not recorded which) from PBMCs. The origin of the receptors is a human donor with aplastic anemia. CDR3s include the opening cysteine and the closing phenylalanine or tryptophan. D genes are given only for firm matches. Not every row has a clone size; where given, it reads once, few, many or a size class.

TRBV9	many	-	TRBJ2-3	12	CASSLGLDTQYF	TGTGCCAGCAGCCTAGGGTTAGATACGCAGTATTTT
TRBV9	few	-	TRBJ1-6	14	CASSVGDTNSPLHF	TGTGCCAGCAGCGTAGGGGACACTAATTCACCCCTCCACTTT
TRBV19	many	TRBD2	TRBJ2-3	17	CASSMPSGVLSTDTQYF	TGTGCCAGTAGTATGCCTAGCGGGGTACTTAGCACAGATACGCAGTATTTT
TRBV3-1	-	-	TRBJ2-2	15	CASNPGRQTTGELFF	TGTGCCAGCAACCCTGGGAGGCAGACCACCGGGGAGCTGTTTTTT
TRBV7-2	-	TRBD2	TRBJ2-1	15	CASSTRLAGDNEQFF	TGTGCCAGCAGCACAAGACTAGCGGGAGACAATGAGCAGTTCTTC
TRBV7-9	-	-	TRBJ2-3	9	CASSLASGF	TGTGCCAGCAGCTTAGCCTCAGGTTTT
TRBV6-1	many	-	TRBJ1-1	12	CASSDGPERAFF	TGTGCCAGCAGTGACGGACCGGAAAGAGCTTTCTTT
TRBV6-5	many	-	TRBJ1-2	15	CASSYSGRMVYGYTF	TGTGCCAGCAGTTACTCGGGCAGGATGGTCTATGGCTACACCTTC
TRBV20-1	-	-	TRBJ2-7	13	CSAREGAVYEQYF	TGCAGTGCTAGAGAGGGGGCAGTATACGAGCAGTACTTC
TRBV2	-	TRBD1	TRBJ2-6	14	CASSYGRATGVLTF	TGTGCCAGCAGTTACGGTCGGGCGACAGGGGTCCTGACTTTC
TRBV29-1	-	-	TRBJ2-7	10	CSVQDREQYF	TGCAGCGTTCAGGACCGCGAGCAGTACTTC
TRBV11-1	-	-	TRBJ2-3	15	CASSLGGAAGDTQYF	TGTGCCAGCAGCTTAGGGGGGGCCGCCGGGGATACGCAGTATTTT
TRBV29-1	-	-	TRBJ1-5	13	CSVASDTGQPQHF	TGCAGCGTTGCTTCGGACACAGGTCAGCCCCAGCATTTT
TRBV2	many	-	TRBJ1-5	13	CASRLEVRQPQHF	TGTGCCAGCAGGCTGGAAGTACGGCAGCCCCAGCATTTT
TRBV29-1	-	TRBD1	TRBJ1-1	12	CSVHRGGTEAFF	TGCAGCGTCCACAGGGGAGGCACTGAAGCTTTCTTT
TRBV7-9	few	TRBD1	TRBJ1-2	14	CATKTGQGEYGYTF	TGTGCCACCAAAACAGGACAGGGAGAGTATGGCTACACCTTC
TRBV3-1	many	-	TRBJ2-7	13	CASSPPSSYEQYF	TGTGCCAGCAGCCCTCCCTCGTCGTACGAGCAGTACTTC
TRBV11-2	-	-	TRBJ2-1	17	CASSLEGVTVTYNEQFF	TGTGCCAGCAGCTTAGAAGGCGTGACCGTTACCTACAATGAGCAGTTCTTC
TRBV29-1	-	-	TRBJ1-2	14	CSARAGGENYGYTF	TGCAGCGCCCGAGCGGGAGGGGAGAACTATGGCTACACCTTC
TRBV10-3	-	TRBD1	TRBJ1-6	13	CASTDRGGSPLHF	TGTGCCAGCACCGACAGGGGGGGTTCACCCCTCCACTTT
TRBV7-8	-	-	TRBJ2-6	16	CASSLRGALGANVLTF	TGTGCCAGCAGCTTAAGGGGGGCGCTTGGGGCCAACGTCCTGACTTTC
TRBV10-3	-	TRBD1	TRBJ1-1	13	CAVNRGKNTEAFF	TGTGCCGTCAACAGGGGAAAGAACACTGAAGCTTTCTTT
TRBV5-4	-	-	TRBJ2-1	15	CASSPGENPANEQFF	TGTGCCAGCAGCCCGGGGGAGAACCCCGCCAATGAGCAGTTCTTC
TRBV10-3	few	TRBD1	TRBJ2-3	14	CAIRRQGGTDTQYF	TGTGCCATCAGGCGACAGGGGGGAACAGATACGCAGTATTTT
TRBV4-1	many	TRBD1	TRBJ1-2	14	CASRRPGQDYGYTF	TGCGCCAGCAGGCGACCTGGACAGGACTATGGCTACACCTTC
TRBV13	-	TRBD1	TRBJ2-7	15	CASSLSRDRTYEQYF	TGTGCCAGCAGTTTATCCCGGGACAGGACCTACGAGCAGTACTTC
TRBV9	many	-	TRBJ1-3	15	CASSVDVNSGNTIYF	TGTGCCAGCAGCGTAGACGTAAACTCTGGAAACACCATATATTTT
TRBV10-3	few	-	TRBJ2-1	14	CAISESGGVNEQFF	TGTGCCATCAGTGAGTCGGGGGGAGTCAATGAGCAGTTCTTC
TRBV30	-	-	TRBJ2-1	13	CAWSLSRGMEQFF	TGTGCCTGGAGTTTAAGTCGGGGGATGGAGCAGTTCTTC
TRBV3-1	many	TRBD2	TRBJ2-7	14	CASSRGGVSYEQYF	TGTGCCAGCAGCCGGGGGGGAGTTAGCTACGAGCAGTACTTC
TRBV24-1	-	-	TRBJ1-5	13	CATSGAGNQPQHF	TGTGCCACCAGTGGTGCGGGGAATCAGCCCCAGCATTTT
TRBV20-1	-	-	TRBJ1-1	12	CSARAGFTEAFF	TGCAGTGCTAGAGCAGGGTTCACTGAAGCTTTCTTT
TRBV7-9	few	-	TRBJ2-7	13	CASSLGSTYEQYF	TGCGCCAGCAGCTTGGGATCCACCTACGAGCAGTACTTC
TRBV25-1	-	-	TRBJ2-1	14	CASSALSSYNEQFF	TGTGCCAGCAGTGCACTAAGCTCCTACAATGAGCAGTTCTTC
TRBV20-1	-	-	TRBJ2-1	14	CSTTLGGEGNEQFF	TGCAGTACTACTTTAGGTGGGGAAGGCAATGAGCAGTTCTTC
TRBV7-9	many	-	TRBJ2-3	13	CASSPDPTDTQYF	TGTGCCAGCAGCCCCGATCCCACGGATACGCAGTATTTT
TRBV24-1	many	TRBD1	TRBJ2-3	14	CATSEQGGTDTQYF	TGTGCCACCAGTGAACAGGGGGGCACAGATACGCAGTATTTT
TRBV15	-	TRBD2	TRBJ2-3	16	CATSRQRTSATDTQYF	TGTGCCACCAGCAGACAACGGACTAGCGCGACAGATACGCAGTATTTT
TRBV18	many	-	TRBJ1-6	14	CASTHNDYFSPLHF	TGTGCCAGCACACATAATGATTATTTCTCACCCCTCCACTTT
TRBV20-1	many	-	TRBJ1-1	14	CSARAPLLGTEAFF	TGCAGTGCTAGAGCCCCCCTTTTAGGGACTGAAGCTTTCTTT
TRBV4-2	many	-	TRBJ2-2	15	CASSRIEGGTGELFF	TGTGCCAGCAGCCGGATCGAGGGTGGGACCGGGGAGCTGTTTTTT
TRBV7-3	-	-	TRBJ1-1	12	CASSSQNTEAFF	TGTGCCAGCAGCTCGCAAAACACTGAAGCTTTCTTT
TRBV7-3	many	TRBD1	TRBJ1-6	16	CASSATGDGLSSPLHF	TGTGCCAGCAGCGCAACAGGGGATGGATTAAGTTCACCCCTCCACTTT
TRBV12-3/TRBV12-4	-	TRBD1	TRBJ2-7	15	CASSFPGQAAHEQYF	TGTGCCAGCAGTTTCCCTGGACAGGCGGCCCACGAGCAGTACTTC
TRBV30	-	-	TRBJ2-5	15	CAWSVQGGGQETQYF	TGTGCCTGGAGTGTACAAGGTGGGGGGCAAGAGACCCAGTACTTC